Below, 32 T cell receptor beta chains from the same sample are listed, as sequenced in a study of T cell clonotyping in hematopoietic cell transplantation. Assay used: immunoSEQ multiplex PCR; TCRdb lists only in-frame clones, some missing. This sample has about 16,000 clones, with roughly nine tenths found just once. Sequencing was carried out using peripheral blood mononuclear cells. Receptor source: a middle-aged man in good health. Some clones in this sample may be carry-over from other donors' samples.

The chain links TRBV28 to TRBJ2-7; D gene ambiguous. Germline V lookup: CDR1 MDHEN, CDR2 SYDVKM. The CDR3 runs to 13 residues. Trimming stripped 5 bases from V and 3 bases from J, with 11 bases between. CDR3 in amino acids: CASSTTHFYEQYF. Here the CDR3 DNA reads TGTGCCAGCAGTACGACCCATTTCTACGAGCAGTACTTC.

The chain combines TRBV25-1 with TRBJ2-7; TRBD2 aligns across 11 bases. V lost 4 bases to trimming and J lost 3 bases; unmatched junction nucleotides: 14. CDR3 length: 18 amino acids. The germline V gene encodes CDR1 MGHDK and CDR2 SYGVNS. The chain's CDR3 is CASSVLGTSGETDYEQYF. The CDR3 coding sequence is TGTGCCAGCAGTGTCCTAGGGACTAGCGGCGAGACGGACTACGAGCAGTACTTC.

This clone was observed once. The chain uses TRBV5-1 and TRBJ1-3; TRBD1 is a possible D gene (6 bases). CDR1 and CDR2 from the germline V gene are SGHRS and YFSETQ. This CDR3 has 15 residues. V was pared by 7 bases and J by 0 bases, with 14 bases between. The CDR3 spells CASRLWGASGNTIYF. The CDR3 nucleotides read TGCGCCAGCCGTTTGTGGGGGGCCTCTGGAAACACCATATATTTT.

CDR3 region: CAWSVPRGGHTGELFF. The CDR3 coding sequence is TGTGCCTGGAGTGTACCCCGGGGGGGACACACCGGGGAGCTGTTTTTT. The chain is built from TRBV30 and TRBJ2-2; 8 bases are shared with TRBD2. The germline V gene has CDR1 GTSNPN and CDR2 SVGIG (reference sequence). The CDR3 covers 16 residues. Trimming at V came to 0 bases and at J to 3 bases, leaving 6 bases not matched to a gene.

The chain is built from TRBV6-5 and TRBJ1-1, with a possible D match to TRBD1 (5 bases). Trimming pared 6 bases from V and 8 bases from J, leaving 10 bases between. CDR1 and CDR2 (germline): MNHEY, SVGAGI. CDR3 length: 11 residues. In DNA, the CDR3 is TGTGCCAGCAGCCAGGGAGCCGAAGCTTTCTTT. It codes for CASSQGAEAFF.

V is TRBV7-9 and J is TRBJ2-2, with D unresolved. Germline assignment: CDR1 SEHNR and CDR2 FQNEAQ (reference sequence). V shed 5 bases and J shed 1 base, with 14 bases lying between them. CDR3 length: 16 amino acids. The CDR3 here is CASSPKRQENTGELFF. CDR3 sequence (DNA): TGTGCCAGCAGCCCCAAACGCCAGGAGAACACCGGGGAGCTGTTTTTT.

The V call is TRBV30, the J call TRBJ1-5; no clear D gene. V was pared by 2 bases and J by 5 bases, with 10 bases between. The CDR3 is 13 residues long. CDR1 GTSNPN and CDR2 SVGIG come from the germline V gene (reference sequence). CDR3 amino acids: CAWSRHGDQPQHF. In DNA, the CDR3 is TGTGCCTGGAGTCGACACGGAGATCAGCCCCAGCATTTT.

This chain links TRBV27 with TRBJ2-5; perhaps TRBD2 as D (6 bases). This CDR3 region has 15 residues. CDR1 is MNHEY, CDR2 SMNVEV, per germline (reference sequence). Trimming stripped 3 bases from V and 0 bases from J, with 11 bases between. The CDR3: CASSLRGRNQETQYF. CDR3 DNA: TGTGCCAGCAGTTTGAGAGGGAGGAACCAAGAGACCCAGTACTTC.

The gene calls are TRBV6-5 and TRBJ2-5; D perhaps matches TRBD1 (6 bases). Germline CDR1 and CDR2: MNHEY and SVGAGI. This CDR3 region has 14 residues. The V and J ends lost 7 bases and 1 base respectively, with 13 bases between them. The CDR3 DNA reads TGTGCCAGCACCCTGGACAGTCTCCAAGAGACCCAGTACTTC. Translation gives CASTLDSLQETQYF.

This sequence joins TRBV2 and TRBJ2-7; tentative D call: TRBD2 (6 bases). V shed 1 base and J shed 0 bases, with 7 bases lying between them. This CDR3 contains 14 residues. The V gene's germline CDR1 is SNHLY and CDR2 FYNNEI. The CDR3 bases are TGTGCCAGCAGTGAAGGCGGGGTCTCCTACGAGCAGTACTTC. It encodes CASSEGGVSYEQYF.

V usage is TRBV27 and J usage is TRBJ1-5; no firm D call. V lost 6 bases, J lost 5 bases, and 8 bases lay in between. Looked up from germline, CDR1 is MNHEY and CDR2 is SMNVEV (reference sequence). This CDR3 is 12 amino acids long. For the CDR3, the DNA is TGTGCCAGCAGCCGACTAGATCAGCCCCAGCATTTT. It is translated as CASSRLDQPQHF.

The chain uses TRBV7-3 and TRBJ2-4, with 11 nucleotides matching TRBD2. From germline, CDR1 is SGHTA and CDR2 FQGTGA. The CDR3 has 19 amino acids. V lost 5 bases, J lost 0 bases, and 12 bases stayed unmatched. CDR3 DNA: TGTGCCAGCAGCCCCGACGGGACTAGCGGAAACCTAGCCAAAAACATTCAGTACTTC. It translates to CASSPDGTSGNLAKNIQYF.

This chain uses TRBV7-2 with TRBJ2-3, with D unclear. Germline-derived CDR1 and CDR2 are SGHTA and FQGNSA. The ends were cut back, 1 base at V and 10 bases at J, with 12 bases in the middle. This CDR3 is built from 13 residues. The CDR3 protein is CASSLESTRAQYF. Written as DNA, the CDR3 is TGTGCCAGCAGCTTAGAATCGACTCGGGCGCAGTATTTT.

The genes are TRBV30 and TRBJ2-5, with D unresolved. Per germline, CDR1 GTSNPN and CDR2 SVGIG (reference sequence). This CDR3 spans 12 amino acids. V gave up 5 bases and J gave up 5 bases, with 12 bases separating them. DNA of the CDR3: TGTGCCTGGGGACCCCACCCGGAGACCCAGTACTTC. Its translation is CAWGPHPETQYF.

This chain connects TRBV5-1 to TRBJ1-2; D possibly corresponds to TRBD1 (6 bases). The CDR3 runs to 12 residues. The V gene's germline CDR1 is SGHRS and CDR2 YFSETQ. V lost 4 bases and J lost 4, with 8 bases in between. For the CDR3, the DNA is TGCGCCAGCAGCATGGACAGCTATGGCTACACCTTC. It is translated as CASSMDSYGYTF.

The chain carries TRBV4-3 and TRBJ1-4; a possible D gene is TRBD1 (6 bases). This CDR3 has 15 amino acids. The ends were cut back, 4 bases at V and 2 bases at J, with 11 bases in the middle. Germline CDR1 reads LGHNA; CDR2 reads YSLEER. CDR3 nucleotides: TGCGCCAGCAGCCGTCAGAGGGGGACTAATGAAAAACTGTTTTTT. Translating gives CASSRQRGTNEKLFF.

The chain combines TRBV5-6 with TRBJ1-2; tentative D call: TRBD1 (6 bases). Germline loops: CDR1 SGHDT, CDR2 YYEEEE. This CDR3 is built from 13 residues. Trimming shortened V by 0 bases and J by 8 bases, and 11 bases separated the two germline ends. CDR3 sequence (DNA): TGTGCCAGCAGCTTGGCCACGGGGGCGGGCTACACCTTC. It is translated as CASSLATGAGYTF.

The chain recombines TRBV5-1 with TRBJ2-1; the match to TRBD2 covers 14 bases. Losses at the gene ends were 3 bases for V and 0 bases for J; bases not matched to a gene: 2. This CDR3 comprises 17 residues. The germline CDR1 and CDR2 sequences are SGHRS and YFSETQ. The DNA of the CDR3 is TGCGCCAGCAGCTCGGGGACTAGCGGGGGCTCCTACAATGAGCAGTTCTTC. This gives the protein CASSSGTSGGSYNEQFF.

The chain employs TRBV30 and TRBJ2-7; no reliable D call. Germline V gene lookup returns CDR1 GTSNPN and CDR2 SVGIG (reference sequence). V was pared by 6 bases and J by 5 bases, with 14 bases between. The CDR3 has 12 residues. CDR3 DNA sequence: TGTGCCTGCGGACCCTCCATGGACGAGCAGTACTTC. It specifies CACGPSMDEQYF.

V is TRBV28 and J is TRBJ2-2; weak D call: TRBD1 (5 bases). Germline CDR1 and CDR2: MDHEN and SYDVKM. The CDR3 length is 17 residues. The V end was cut by 8 bases, the J end by 4 bases, with 23 bases between. The CDR3 loop reads CASLTAVSSLGTGELFF. The CDR3 region has the DNA TGTGCCAGCTTGACAGCAGTTTCCTCTCTGGGCACCGGGGAGCTGTTTTTT. Combining the CDR3 with reference TRBV28 and TRBJ2-2 gives the whole variable domain DVKVTQSSRYLVKRTGEKVFLECVQDMDHENMFWYRQDPGLGLRLIYFSYDVKMKEKGDIPEGYSVSREKKERFSLILESASTNQTSMYLCASLTAVSSLGTGELFFGEGSRLTVL.

The rearrangement uses TRBV11-3 and TRBJ2-1, with D possibly being TRBD2 (5 bases). The CDR3 contains 16 residues. CDR1 is SGHNT, CDR2 YENEEA, per germline. The ends were cut back, 1 base at V and 2 bases at J, with 12 bases in the middle. CDR3 sequence (DNA): TGTGCCAGCAGCTTAGGGCCTTGGACTCCCTACAATGAGCAGTTCTTC. It translates to CASSLGPWTPYNEQFF. The full variable domain, in which reference TRBV11-3 and TRBJ2-1 provide the parts outside the CDR3, is EAGVVQSPRYKIIEKKQPVAFWCNPISGHNTLYWYLQNLGQGPELLIRYENEEAVDDSQLPKDRFSAERLKGVDSTLKIQPAELGDSAVYLCASSLGPWTPYNEQFFGPGTRLTVL.

This clone has a single count. This chain connects TRBV4-3 to TRBJ1-1, with D perhaps TRBD1 (6 bases). The CDR3 is 15 residues long. Between the trimmed V and J ends, which lost 3 bases and 1 base, there was a span of 12 bases. CDR1 and CDR2 (germline): LGHNA, YSLEER. CDR3 amino acids: CASSQRGHWNTEAFF. CDR3 in DNA: TGCGCCAGCAGCCAGAGGGGACACTGGAACACTGAAGCTTTCTTT.

CDR3 protein: CASSRTNEKLFF. The CDR3 bases are TGTGCCAGCAGTCGGACTAATGAAAAACTGTTTTTT. The chain uses TRBV25-1 and TRBJ1-4; no clear D gene. The V end lost 5 bases, the J end lost 2 bases, and 3 bases lay between the germline ends. This CDR3 is built from 12 residues. Germline V gene sequence: CDR1 MGHDK, CDR2 SYGVNS.

A few counts support this clone. The chain carries TRBV5-6 and TRBJ1-4; the match to TRBD1 covers 7 bases. CDR3 size: 14 residues. The V gene end was trimmed by 4 bases and the J gene end by 8 bases; junction bases not matched to a gene: 8. CDR1 is SGHDT, CDR2 YYEEEE, per germline. CDR3 amino acids: CASSAGQEREKLFF. The CDR3 nucleotides are TGTGCCAGCAGCGCCGGACAGGAGAGGGAAAAACTGTTTTTT.

This CDR3 is CASSPTGVTEAFF. The DNA of the CDR3 is TGTGCCAGCAGCCCCACAGGGGTCACTGAAGCTTTCTTT. The chain joins TRBV7-9 to TRBJ1-1; 7 bases are a match to TRBD1. Germline V gene data show CDR1 as SEHNR and CDR2 as FQNEAQ (reference sequence). After removal of 5 bases from V and 4 bases from J, the junction contained 4 bases not matched to a gene. CDR3 size: 13 residues.

This clone was counted once. The chain uses TRBV11-2 and TRBJ2-7; D may be TRBD1 (5 bases). This CDR3 contains 13 residues. The germline gives CDR1 SGHAT, CDR2 FQNNGV. Trimming pared 3 bases from V and 5 bases from J, leaving 11 bases between. The chain's CDR3 is CASSFDRRNEQYF. The CDR3 DNA follows: TGTGCCAGCAGCTTTGACAGAAGAAACGAGCAGTACTTC.

V is TRBV29-1 and J is TRBJ2-2; D is possibly TRBD2 (7 bases). From germline, CDR1 is SQVTM and CDR2 ANQGSEA. The V end lost 7 bases, the J end lost 7 bases, and 19 bases lay between the germline ends. The CDR3 consists of 14 residues. The CDR3 DNA reads TGCAGCGCAAAAGGGGGAGGGTCCGACGGGGAGCTGTTTTTT. This gives the protein CSAKGGGSDGELFF.

The chain couples TRBV6-6 to TRBJ1-4; unclear D gene. Germline V lookup: CDR1 MNHNY, CDR2 SVGAGI (reference sequence). Trimming took off 4 bases at V and 3 bases at J, with 15 bases between the two ends. The CDR3 extends over 16 amino acids. The CDR3 reads CASSSHGGAANEKLFF. The CDR3 coding sequence is TGTGCCAGCAGTTCCCACGGAGGAGCAGCTAATGAAAAACTGTTTTTT.

This chain links TRBV28 with TRBJ1-1, with 11 bases matching TRBD1. V was pared by 10 bases and J by 7 bases, with 17 bases of the junction left unmatched. CDR3 size: 16 residues. CDR1 and CDR2 (germline): MDHEN, SYDVKM. CDR3 residues: CATIGQGAVMAGEAFF. For the CDR3, the DNA is TGTGCCACCATAGGACAGGGGGCAGTAATGGCCGGTGAAGCTTTCTTT.

The chain carries TRBV7-3 and TRBJ1-2; 8 bases agree with TRBD1. Germline V gene data show CDR1 as SGHTA and CDR2 as FQGTGA. Trimming at V came to 5 bases and at J to 3 bases, leaving 8 bases not matched to a gene. The length of the CDR3 is 15 residues. Written as DNA, the CDR3 is TGTGCCAGCAGCCCGCAGGGGGCGGCGGACTATGGCTACACCTTC. Translating it yields CASSPQGAADYGYTF. The entire variable domain, with the rest obtained from reference TRBV7-3 and TRBJ1-2, is as follows: GAGVSQTPSNKVTEKGKYVELRCDPISGHTALYWYRQSLGQGPEFLIYFQGTGAADDSGLPNDRFFAVRPEGSVSTLKIQRTERGDSAVYLCASSPQGAADYGYTFGSGTRLTVV.

V gene TRBV7-2 combines with J gene TRBJ2-2; D remains unclear. Germline CDR1 SGHTA, CDR2 FQGNSA. V was cut by 6 bases and J by 4 bases, with 3 bases left in between. The CDR3 extends over 11 amino acids. The CDR3: CASSPTGELFF. In DNA form, the CDR3 reads TGTGCCAGCAGTCCCACCGGGGAGCTGTTTTTT.

In this sample, this clone turned up once. The chain uses TRBV5-1 and TRBJ2-6; no definite D call. The ends were cut back, 0 bases at V and 2 bases at J, with 6 bases in the middle. CDR1 is SGHRS, CDR2 YFSETQ, per germline. There are 15 residues in the CDR3. CDR3 residues: CASSLGGTGANVLTF. The CDR3 DNA reads as TGCGCCAGCAGCTTGGGAGGAACTGGGGCCAACGTCCTGACTTTC. The entire variable domain, with the rest obtained from reference TRBV5-1 and TRBJ2-6, is as follows: KAGVTQTPRYLIKTRGQQVTLSCSPISGHRSVSWYQQTPGQGLQFLFEYFSETQRNKGNFPGRFSGRQFSNSRSEMNVSTLELGDSALYLCASSLGGTGANVLTFGAGSRLTVL.